This T cell receptor (beta chain) was captured by sequencing in a study of vaccination effects on CD4 cells after COVID-19. Note on this clone: Its antigen remains unknown.

A 10-day culture period preceded the isolation of CD4+ T cells. Vaccine recipients had no previous SARS-CoV-2 infection; their nucleocapsid antibodies were negative. Cultures got half-medium changes with IL-2 on days 3 and 7. Generated by immunoSEQ multiplex PCR, the TCRdb table keeps only in-frame clones and is missing some. The repertoire holds around 40,000 clones, 55% to 80% seen once, with roughly 4.2% in the top ten. Study conclusions and caveats: Few convalescent patients and no early post-infection timepoints were included in the study. The vaccine-induced clones of healthy vaccinees included only 1 of 255 that cross-reacted with common cold coronaviruses.

The CDR3 sequence is 16 residues long. The germline CDR1 and CDR2 sequences are LNHDA and SQIVND (reference sequence). V gave up 4 bases and J gave up 1 base, with 13 bases separating them. This sequence joins TRBV19 and TRBJ1-4, with D hard to call. The receptor was derived from a human donor who received a COVID-19 vaccine. Sequenced here: CD4+ T cells from PBMCs cultured without peptide, sampled before COVID-19 vaccination. CDR3 nucleotide sequence: TGTGCCAGTAGTAAATCACCGACGCTAACTAATGAAAAACTGTTTTTT. Amino acid sequence: CASSKSPTLTNEKLFF.